Following are 7 T cell receptor beta chains from one sample sequenced in a study of blood T cell repertoires in COVID-19. Clones were read by immunoSEQ multiplex PCR, and TCRdb kept only the in-frame ones, dropping some. The table records about 190,000 clones, 70% to 90% of them present only once. The specimen was PBMCs or T cells enriched from blood (not recorded which). The receptor source for this set is a woman in her thirties or forties in a cohort exposed to, infected with or recovered from COVID-19 (not recorded which).

This rearrangement joins TRBV4-3 to TRBJ2-7; a possible D gene is TRBD1 (7 bases). Trimming pared 1 base from V and 6 bases from J, leaving 13 bases between. The CDR3 extends over 14 amino acids. Germline V gene sequence: CDR1 LGHNA, CDR2 YSLEER. The CDR3: CASSQGQGGGEQYF. The CDR3 coding sequence is TGCGCCAGCAGCCAAGGACAGGGAGGCGGCGAGCAGTACTTC.

The V and J genes are TRBV4-1 and TRBJ2-7, with 12 bases lining up with TRBD2. This CDR3 has 16 amino acids. Per the germline V gene, CDR1 is MGHRA and CDR2 is YSYEKL. The V gene end was trimmed by 1 base and the J gene end by 7 bases; junction bases not matched to a gene: 8. The CDR3 protein is CASSQVTTSGGREQYF. In nucleotides, the CDR3 is TGCGCCAGCAGCCAAGTGACGACTAGCGGGGGTCGGGAGCAGTACTTC.

The gene calls are TRBV5-1 and TRBJ2-7; tentative D call: TRBD2 (5 bases). CDR3 length: 12 residues. Between the trimmed V and J ends, which lost 2 bases and 3 bases, there was a span of 6 bases. CDR1 and CDR2 from the germline V gene are SGHRS and YFSETQ. The CDR3 DNA sequence: TGCGCCAGCAGCTTCGCGGGCTACGAGCAGTACTTC. Protein product: CASSFAGYEQYF.

This clone was picked up a small number of times. V is TRBV27 and J is TRBJ1-4; D possibly corresponds to TRBD1 (5 bases). Germline V gene sequence: CDR1 MNHEY, CDR2 SMNVEV (reference sequence). The V end was cut by 2 bases, the J end by 6 bases, with 13 bases between. The CDR3 contains 15 residues. CDR3 loop: CASSLVSRGDEKLFF. The CDR3 coding sequence is TGTGCCAGCAGTTTAGTTTCCCGGGGGGATGAAAAACTGTTTTTT.

The chain is built from TRBV5-4 and TRBJ2-5; TRBD1 aligns across 8 bases. V gave up 0 bases and J gave up 5 bases; unmatched junction bases: 12. CDR3 length: 17 residues. CDR1 SGHNT and CDR2 YYREEE come from the germline V gene (reference sequence). CDR3 DNA: TGTGCCAGCAGCTTGGCGATCGGGCAGGGGGCGCACGAGACCCAGTACTTC. Its protein is CASSLAIGQGAHETQYF.

This clone was seen once. This sample also contains other DNA sequences that code for the same CDR3. The chain is built from TRBV29-1 and TRBJ1-1; TRBD1 might be the D (5 bases). Trimming stripped 3 bases from V and 6 bases from J, with 11 bases between. From germline, CDR1 is SQVTM and CDR2 ANQGSEA. The CDR3 contains 12 residues. This chain's CDR3 is CSVEGQGPEAFF. CDR3 in DNA: TGCAGCGTTGAGGGGCAGGGCCCTGAAGCTTTCTTT.

This sequence joins TRBV24-1 and TRBJ2-3; weak D call: TRBD1 (8 bases). In germline, CDR1 is KGHDR, CDR2 SFDVKD. The CDR3 covers 15 residues. The germline V and J ends were trimmed by 5 bases and 4 bases, with 15 bases remaining between them. The CDR3 bases are TGTGCCACCAGTGGTACAGGGGGGGAGGCAGATACGCAGTATTTT. It encodes CATSGTGGEADTQYF.